This T cell receptor (beta chain) was obtained from a study of T cell clonality in common variable immunodeficiency. Sequencing used immunoSEQ multiplex PCR; TCRdb keeps in-frame clones, though not all of them. The sample is made up of approximately 20,000 clones, none counted only once. The ends were cut back, 4 bases at V and 4 bases at J, with 10 bases in the middle. This CDR3 is built from 13 residues. Germline V CDR1 and CDR2: LNHDA, SQIVND (reference sequence). There are many counts of this clone. The antigen is unknown. The read ends 3 residues early relative to the CDR3; the germline J gene fills the gap. Findings of the study overall: Links between repertoire features and CVID complications were heterogeneity-limited. In common variable immunodeficiency, TCR beta chains reportedly carried fewer deletions and N-nucleotide insertions.

The source of this sequence is a human donor with common variable immunodeficiency. This rearrangement joins TRBV19 to TRBJ1-1; tentative D call: TRBD1 (5 bases). The sample comprised peripheral blood mononuclear cells. The chain's CDR3 is CASSTRQTTEAFF. CDR3 bases read: TGTGCCAGTAGTACGCGACAGACCACTGAA.